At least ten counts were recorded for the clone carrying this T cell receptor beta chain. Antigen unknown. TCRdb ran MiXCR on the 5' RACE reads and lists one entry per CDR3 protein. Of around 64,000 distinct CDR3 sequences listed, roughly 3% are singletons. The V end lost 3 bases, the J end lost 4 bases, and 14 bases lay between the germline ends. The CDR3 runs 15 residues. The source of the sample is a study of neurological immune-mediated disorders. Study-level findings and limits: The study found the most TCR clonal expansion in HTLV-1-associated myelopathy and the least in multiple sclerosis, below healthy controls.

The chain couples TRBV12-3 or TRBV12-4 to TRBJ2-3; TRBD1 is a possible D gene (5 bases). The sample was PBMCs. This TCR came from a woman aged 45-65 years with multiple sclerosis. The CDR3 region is CASSLSPDTSDTQYF. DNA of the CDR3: TGTGCCAGCAGTTTGTCCCCGGACACCTCAGATACGCAGTATTTT.